The rows below give T cell receptor beta chains drawn from one sample of a study of T cells after yellow fever vaccination. In TCRdb, the 5' RACE reads were re-called with MiXCR into one record per CDR3 protein. The sample holds about 230,000 distinct CDR3 sequences; 6% to 8% are singletons and the top ten take 0.85% to 1.2%. The material sequenced was CD4+ T cells sorted from PBMCs, taken on the day of the yellow fever booster vaccination. These receptors came from a man aged 25 to 40 who received the YFV17D yellow fever vaccine. CDR3s include the opening cysteine and the closing phenylalanine or tryptophan. A D gene is named only where the DNA matches it firmly. Clone size appears in some rows only: once, few, many, or a class for an expanded clone.

V,D,size,J,DNA,CDR3
TRBV5-6,TRBD2,many,TRBJ2-3,TGTGCCAGCAGCTTGCGTAGCGGGAGTAGAGATACGCAGTATTTT,CASSLRSGSRDTQYF
TRBV11-2,-,few,TRBJ2-7,TGTGCCAGCAGCCCTACGGAAAGGGATTACGAGCAGTACTTC,CASSPTERDYEQYF
TRBV9,-,many,TRBJ2-3,TGTGCCAGCAGCGTAGCGGGGGTCGGCACAGATACGCAGTATTTT,CASSVAGVGTDTQYF
TRBV5-1,-,-,TRBJ2-5,TGCGCCAGCAGCCTGGGATTAACGGCGGAGACCCAGTACTTC,CASSLGLTAETQYF
TRBV5-1,-,-,TRBJ2-3,TGCGCCAGTTACGGTACGGGGTTCGGCTACCCGTTATCCACAGATACGCAGTATTTT,CASYGTGFGYPLSTDTQYF
TRBV20-1,TRBD2,-,TRBJ2-1,TGCAGTGCTAAGATGCTAGCGGGTTTCAATGAGCAGTTCTTC,CSAKMLAGFNEQFF
TRBV29-1,-,few,TRBJ2-7,TGCAGCGTTCTAGCTTCTAGGAGCGAGCAGTACTTC,CSVLASRSEQYF
TRBV5-1,-,many,TRBJ2-2,TGCGCCAGCACTCCCATAAGGGGGTCGGACACCGGGGAGCTGTTTTTT,CASTPIRGSDTGELFF
TRBV7-3,-,-,TRBJ2-5,TGTGCCAGCAGCTTAGTACAGGGAGAGACCCAGTACTTC,CASSLVQGETQYF
TRBV27,-,-,TRBJ2-7,TGTGCCAGCAGTCCGAGGCCGGGGGCCGTTGTCGAGCAGTACTTC,CASSPRPGAVVEQYF
TRBV12-5,-,-,TRBJ1-1,TGTGCTAGTGGTTTGGTTCCCGGACCTGAAGCTTTCTTT,CASGLVPGPEAFF
TRBV15,-,-,TRBJ2-1,TGTGCCACCAGCAGAGTTCCAAGCGTGGGTGAGCAGTTCTTC,CATSRVPSVGEQFF
TRBV6-1,-,-,TRBJ1-1,TGTGCCAGCAGTCAATACAATATGAACACTGAAGCTTTCTTT,CASSQYNMNTEAFF
TRBV24-1,TRBD2,many,TRBJ2-3,TGTGCCACCAGTGATCCTGGGACTAGCGGGGAGGAGGATACGCAGTATTTT,CATSDPGTSGEEDTQYF
TRBV5-6,TRBD1,many,TRBJ2-1,TGTGCCAGCAGCTTGGTGGGAGACAGGGTCACCTACAATGAGCAGTTCTTC,CASSLVGDRVTYNEQFF
TRBV29-1,-,few,TRBJ2-5,TGCAGCGTTGAGGGGCGGGACAGCCAAGAGACCCAGTACTTC,CSVEGRDSQETQYF
TRBV20-1,-,many,TRBJ2-5,TGCAGTGCTAGCAAGGATCAGACCCAGTACTTC,CSASKDQTQYF
TRBV29-1,TRBD2,few,TRBJ2-1,TGCAGCGTTGAGCCGGGGTTAGCGGGGGGGAGCTCCTACAATGAGCAGTTCTTC,CSVEPGLAGGSSYNEQFF
TRBV5-1,TRBD2,few,TRBJ2-6,TGCGCCAGCAGCTGGGGGGGAGGGACTGGGGCCAACGTCCTGACTTTC,CASSWGGGTGANVLTF
TRBV10-3,-,many,TRBJ2-4,TGTGCCATCAGTGAGGAGGGTCCAAACATTCAGTACTTC,CAISEEGPNIQYF
TRBV3-1,TRBD2,few,TRBJ2-1,TGTGCCACCCGGGGGGTTTATAATGAGCAGTTCTTC,CATRGVYNEQFF
TRBV27,-,many,TRBJ2-1,TGTGCCAGCAGTTTATATGGGGGGGAGCAGTTCTTC,CASSLYGGEQFF
TRBV20-1,-,-,TRBJ2-7,TGCAGTGCCGAGGGGCAGACTCCCTACGAGCAGTACTTC,CSAEGQTPYEQYF
TRBV28,-,many,TRBJ1-1,TGTGCCAGCAGAGGATTAGGCCGGGGGGGGCCTCATGAAGCTTTCTTT,CASRGLGRGGPHEAFF
TRBV12-3/TRBV12-4,-,-,TRBJ2-1,TGTGCCTCCCGGCCTAGTAGCCCTAGGAGTGAGCAGTTCTTC,CASRPSSPRSEQFF
TRBV5-4,-,few,TRBJ2-5,TGTGCCAGCAGCTTCGGAAACGGGCGATCCTCCGCACAAGAGACCCAGTACTTC,CASSFGNGRSSAQETQYF
TRBV7-2,-,few,TRBJ2-5,TGTGCCAGCAGCCTAGGTGGGGACTGGGAGACCCAGTACTTC,CASSLGGDWETQYF
TRBV15,-,few,TRBJ1-5,TGTGCCACCAGCAGAGATTCAGGTCAGCCCCAGCATTTT,CATSRDSGQPQHF
TRBV7-2,TRBD2,few,TRBJ2-5,TGTGCCAGCAGCGTTAGCGGGAGCGGGGAGACCCAGTACTTC,CASSVSGSGETQYF
TRBV24-1,TRBD2,-,TRBJ2-1,TGTGCCACCAGTGATGCCGGGACTAGATCCTACAATGAGCAGTTCTTC,CATSDAGTRSYNEQFF
TRBV7-3,TRBD1,-,TRBJ2-7,TGTGCCAGCAGGACGGGACAGTACCCAGCCACGTACGAGCAGTACTTC,CASRTGQYPATYEQYF
TRBV5-1,TRBD1,many,TRBJ1-1,TGCGCCAGCAGTCCACAGGGGGCCGCTGAAGCTTTCTTT,CASSPQGAAEAFF
TRBV7-2,-,many,TRBJ2-1,TGTGCCAGCAGCTTTGTCTCACTTGAGCAGTTCTTC,CASSFVSLEQFF
TRBV6-2/TRBV6-3,TRBD2,many,TRBJ2-7,TGTGCCAGCAGTTACAGCGGGGTAACCTACGAGCAGTACTTC,CASSYSGVTYEQYF
TRBV5-1,TRBD1,-,TRBJ2-7,TGCGCCAGCAGCTCCGAAGGTTTGGGCAGGGGGTTCGCCTACGAGCAGTACTTC,CASSSEGLGRGFAYEQYF
TRBV6-2/TRBV6-3,-,many,TRBJ2-1,TGTGCCAGCAAGAATCACAGGGCTGCCTACAATGAGCAGTTCTTC,CASKNHRAAYNEQFF